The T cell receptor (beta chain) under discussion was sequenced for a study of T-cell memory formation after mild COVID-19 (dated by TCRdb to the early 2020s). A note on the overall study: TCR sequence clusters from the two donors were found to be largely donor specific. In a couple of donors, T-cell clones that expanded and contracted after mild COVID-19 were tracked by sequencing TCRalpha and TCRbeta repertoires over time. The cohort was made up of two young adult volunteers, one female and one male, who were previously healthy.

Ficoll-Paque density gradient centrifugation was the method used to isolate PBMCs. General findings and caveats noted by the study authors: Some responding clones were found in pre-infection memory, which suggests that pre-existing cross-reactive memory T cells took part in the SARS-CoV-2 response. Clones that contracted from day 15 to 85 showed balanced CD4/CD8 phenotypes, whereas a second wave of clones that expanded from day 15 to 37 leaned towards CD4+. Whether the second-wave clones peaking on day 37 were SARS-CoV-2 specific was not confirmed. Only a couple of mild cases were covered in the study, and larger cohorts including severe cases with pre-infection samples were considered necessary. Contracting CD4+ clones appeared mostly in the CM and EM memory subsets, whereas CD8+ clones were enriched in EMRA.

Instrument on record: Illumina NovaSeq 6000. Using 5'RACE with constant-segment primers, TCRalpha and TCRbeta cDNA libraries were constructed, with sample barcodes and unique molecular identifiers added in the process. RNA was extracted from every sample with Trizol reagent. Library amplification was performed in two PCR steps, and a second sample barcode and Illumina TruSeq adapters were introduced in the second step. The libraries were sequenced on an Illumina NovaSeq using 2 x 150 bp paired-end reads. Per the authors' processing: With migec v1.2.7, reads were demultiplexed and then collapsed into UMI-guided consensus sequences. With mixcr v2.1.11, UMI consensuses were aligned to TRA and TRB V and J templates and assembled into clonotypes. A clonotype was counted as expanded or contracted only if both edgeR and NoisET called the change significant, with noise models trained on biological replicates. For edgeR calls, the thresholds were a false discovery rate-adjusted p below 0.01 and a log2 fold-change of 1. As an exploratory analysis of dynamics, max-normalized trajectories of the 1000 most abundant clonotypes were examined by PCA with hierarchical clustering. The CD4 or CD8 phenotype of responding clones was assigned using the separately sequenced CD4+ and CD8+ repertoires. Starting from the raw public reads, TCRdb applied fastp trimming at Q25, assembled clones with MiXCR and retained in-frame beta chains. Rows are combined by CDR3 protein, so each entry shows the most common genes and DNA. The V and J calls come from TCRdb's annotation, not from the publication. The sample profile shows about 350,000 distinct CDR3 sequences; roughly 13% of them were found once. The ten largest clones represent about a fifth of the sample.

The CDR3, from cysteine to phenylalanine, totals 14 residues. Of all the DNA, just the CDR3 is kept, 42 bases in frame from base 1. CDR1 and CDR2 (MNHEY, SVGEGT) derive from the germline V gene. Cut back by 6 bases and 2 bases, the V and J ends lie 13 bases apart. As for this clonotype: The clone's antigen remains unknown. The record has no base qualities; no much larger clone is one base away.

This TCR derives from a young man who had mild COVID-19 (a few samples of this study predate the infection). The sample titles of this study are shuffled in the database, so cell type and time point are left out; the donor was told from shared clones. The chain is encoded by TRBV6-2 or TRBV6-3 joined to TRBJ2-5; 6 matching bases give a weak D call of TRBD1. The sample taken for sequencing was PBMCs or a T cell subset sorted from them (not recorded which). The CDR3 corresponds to CASRTRTVQETQYF. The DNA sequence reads TGTGCCAGCAGGACCCGGACAGTACAAGAGACCCAGTACTTC.